This T cell receptor (beta chain) is drawn from a study of lymphopenia after photon versus proton radiotherapy. Clones were read by immunoSEQ multiplex PCR, and TCRdb kept only the in-frame ones, dropping some. The sample holds about 26,000 clones, around 85% seen once. This clone was seen just once. Trimming took off 7 bases at V and 2 bases at J, with 14 bases between the two ends. The CDR3 has 14 residues. Germline CDR1 is SGHTA and CDR2 is FQGNSA. This sequence originates from a man aged 25 to 40 with gastric cancer. The genes are TRBV7-2 and TRBJ2-5; D gene unclear. Sequences were derived from peripheral blood, sampled from a patient treated with photon-based radiotherapy. The CDR3 reads CASKRKGPQETQYF. In DNA form, the CDR3 reads TGTGCCAGCAAACGAAAGGGTCCTCAAGAGACCCAGTACTTC.